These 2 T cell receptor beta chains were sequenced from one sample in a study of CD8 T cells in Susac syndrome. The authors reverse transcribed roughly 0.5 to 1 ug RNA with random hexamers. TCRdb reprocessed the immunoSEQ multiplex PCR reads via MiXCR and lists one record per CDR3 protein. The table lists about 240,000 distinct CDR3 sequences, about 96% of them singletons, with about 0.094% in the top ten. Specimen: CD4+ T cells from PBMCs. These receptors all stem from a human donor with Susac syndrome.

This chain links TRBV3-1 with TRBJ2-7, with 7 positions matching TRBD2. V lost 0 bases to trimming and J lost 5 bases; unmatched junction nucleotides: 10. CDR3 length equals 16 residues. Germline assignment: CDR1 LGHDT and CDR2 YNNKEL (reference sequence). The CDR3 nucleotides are TGTGCCAGCAGCCAAGATCTGGGCGGGAGTCACAACGAGCAGTACTTC. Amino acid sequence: CASSQDLGGSHNEQYF.

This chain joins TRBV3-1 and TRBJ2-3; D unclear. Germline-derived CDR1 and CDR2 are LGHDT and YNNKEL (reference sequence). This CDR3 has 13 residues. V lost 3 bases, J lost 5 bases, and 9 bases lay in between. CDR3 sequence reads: CASSHPSEDTQYF. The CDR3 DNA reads TGTGCCAGCAGCCACCCGTCCGAAGATACGCAGTATTTT.